The rows below give T cell receptor beta chains drawn from one sample of a study of shared clonotypes between healthy human individuals. Profiling relied on immunoSEQ multiplex PCR, and the TCRdb table lists in-frame clones only, not all of them. The sample has over a million clones, approximately 78% seen once. Sequencing used memory CD4+ T cells from PBMCs. The receptors here all came from a man aged 18 to 30 in good health. Some clones in this sample may be carry-over from other donors' samples. Both conserved end residues are part of each CDR3. Fields, in order: CDR3 length, V gene, D gene, J gene, clone size, CDR3 DNA, CDR3 protein. A D gene is named only where the DNA matches it firmly. Clone size is not always given. Where it is, it says once, few, many or a class for expanded clones.

14	TRBV5-4	TRBD1	TRBJ1-1	.	TGTGCCAGCAGCATCAACACAGGGGGCGCCGGGGCTTTCTTT	CASSINTGGAGAFF
13	TRBV6-5	.	TRBJ1-1	.	TGTGCCAGCAGTCGTAACCCGGACACTGAAGCTTTCTTT	CASSRNPDTEAFF
13	TRBV6-6	.	TRBJ1-1	many	TGTGCCAGCAGCTTCAACGGAGGCACTGAAGCTTTCTTT	CASSFNGGTEAFF
14	TRBV7-9	.	TRBJ2-7	.	TGTGCCAGCTCCCTTCCCGGGACACTCTACGAGCAGTACTTC	CASSLPGTLYEQYF
14	TRBV27	.	TRBJ2-7	.	TGTGCCAGCAGTTTATCAGGTTACACCTACGAGCAGTACTTC	CASSLSGYTYEQYF
12	TRBV10-2	.	TRBJ1-5	.	TGCGCCAGCAGCGCCAGGGGCGAGCCCCAGCATTTT	CASSARGEPQHF
16	TRBV6-5	.	TRBJ1-1	.	TGTGCCAGCAGTTACTCCGACTCTAGAATGAACACTGAAGCTTTCTTT	CASSYSDSRMNTEAFF
15	TRBV5-1	.	TRBJ1-1	once	TGCGCCAGCAGTAGTCCGGGGTTTGGGGACACTGAAGCTTTCTTT	CASSSPGFGDTEAFF
15	TRBV27	.	TRBJ2-3	.	TGTGCCAGCAGTTTAGGGACATCTCCCACAGATACGCAGTATTTT	CASSLGTSPTDTQYF
16	TRBV18	.	TRBJ2-7	few	TGTGCCAGCTCTCAATCCGTGCGGACCGCGGGTGACGAGCAGTACTTC	CASSQSVRTAGDEQYF
15	TRBV5-1	.	TRBJ1-6	.	TGCGCCAGCAGCTTCAACGGGGCAGGGTACTCACCCCTCCACTTT	CASSFNGAGYSPLHF
16	TRBV7-9	.	TRBJ1-3	once	TGTGCCAGCAGCCTCCCCGGCCAAACCTCTGGAAACACCATATATTTT	CASSLPGQTSGNTIYF
14	TRBV7-9	TRBD1	TRBJ1-2	.	TGTGCCAGCAGCTACCGGGGACAGATCTATGGCTACACCTTC	CASSYRGQIYGYTF
15	TRBV13	.	TRBJ2-7	many	TGTGCCAGCAGCCCTACCCTCGGTAGCGGTTACGAGCAGTACTTC	CASSPTLGSGYEQYF
15	TRBV7-8	.	TRBJ2-2	.	TGTGCCAGCAGCCCGCAGAGAGGTTTCCCCGGGGAGCTGTTTTTT	CASSPQRGFPGELFF
14	TRBV6-4	.	TRBJ1-2	.	TGTGCCAGCAGTGACTCTGGGGGGTCAGATGGCTACACCTTC	CASSDSGGSDGYTF
17	TRBV5-4	.	TRBJ2-3	.	TGTGCCAGCAGCTTGGGAGCAGGGAGGTCAGGCACAGATACGCAGTATTTT	CASSLGAGRSGTDTQYF
11	TRBV5-8	.	TRBJ2-7	.	TGTGCCAGCAGCCTCAGGGGCGAGCAGTACTTC	CASSLRGEQYF
14	TRBV28	.	TRBJ1-1	.	TGTGCCAGCAGTCTCTACAGGATGAACACTGAAGCTTTCTTT	CASSLYRMNTEAFF
15	TRBV25-1	TRBD1	TRBJ1-1	.	TGTGCCAGCAGTGAACCGGGACAGGGGTATTCAGAAGCTTTCTTT	CASSEPGQGYSEAFF
14	TRBV6-6	TRBD1	TRBJ1-2	.	TGTGCCAGCAGGGAAAGACAGGGCAACTATGGCTACACCTTC	CASRERQGNYGYTF
14	TRBV28	TRBD1	TRBJ2-7	.	TGTGCCAGCAGACGAAGGACAGGAGCCTACGAGCAGTACTTC	CASRRRTGAYEQYF
12	TRBV10-3	.	TRBJ2-1	.	TGTGCCATCAGTGTAAACAGGGTTGAGCAGTTCTTC	CAISVNRVEQFF
13	TRBV10-3	TRBD1	TRBJ2-3	.	TGTGCCGCCGGGACAGGGGAAACAGATACGCAGTATTTT	CAAGTGETDTQYF
18	TRBV4-1	.	TRBJ2-7	.	TGCGCCAGCAGCCAAGAACCGGGAACGCGGGCAGGTGGCTACGAGCAGTACTTC	CASSQEPGTRAGGYEQYF
15	TRBV28	.	TRBJ1-5	few	TGTGCCAGCAGTTCTGGGGGCGCGGTCAATCAGCCCCAGCATTTT	CASSSGGAVNQPQHF
15	TRBV5-1	.	TRBJ2-7	.	TGCGCCAGCAGCTTGGCAGGGACTTCCTCCTCCGAGCAGTACTTC	CASSLAGTSSSEQYF
16	TRBV9	.	TRBJ2-1	once	TGTGCCAGCAGTGCAATAATGGCGGACTCCTACAATGAGCAGTTCTTC	CASSAIMADSYNEQFF
17	TRBV7-2	TRBD1	TRBJ2-2	.	TGTGCCAGCAGCTTAGCGTTCAGGGGGCGAAACACCGGGGAGCTGTTTTTT	CASSLAFRGRNTGELFF
16	TRBV7-3	.	TRBJ2-2	.	TGTGCCAGCAGCTTAATTGCAGGGGCTAACACCGGGGAGCTGTTTTTT	CASSLIAGANTGELFF
15	TRBV5-1	TRBD1	TRBJ1-4	.	TGCGCCAGCAGCACGGGGACAGTAAGGGACGAAAAACTGTTTTTT	CASSTGTVRDEKLFF
12	TRBV15	.	TRBJ1-2	.	TGTGCCACCAGCATTACAGGTTATGGCTACACCTTC	CATSITGYGYTF
12	TRBV4-2	.	TRBJ2-1	many	TGTGCCAGCAGCCCCTCAATCTATGAGCAGTTCTTC	CASSPSIYEQFF
11	TRBV7-9	.	TRBJ2-1	.	TGTGCCAGCAGCTCGAGGGGATTCAGGTTCTTC	CASSSRGFRFF
10	TRBV28	.	TRBJ1-1	.	TGTGCCAGCAAGAGGACTGAAGCTTTCTTT	CASKRTEAFF
13	TRBV5-1	TRBD1	TRBJ1-2	.	TGCGCCAGCAGCCCGGACAGGGAATATGGCTACACCTTC	CASSPDREYGYTF
13	TRBV19	TRBD1	TRBJ1-4	many	TGTGCCAGCTCCGGGACAGGGCAAGAAAAACTGTTTTTT	CASSGTGQEKLFF
14	TRBV19	.	TRBJ2-7	few	TGTGCCAGTAGGTTGCAGCGGACCTCCTACGAGCAGTACTTC	CASRLQRTSYEQYF
14	TRBV11-3	.	TRBJ2-7	.	TGTGCCAGCAGCCCGGGGTTGAGCTCCTACGAGCAGTACTTC	CASSPGLSSYEQYF
15	TRBV18	TRBD1	TRBJ2-5	.	TGTGCCAGCTCACCACTTCGACAGGGCTTGGAGACCCAGTACTTC	CASSPLRQGLETQYF
14	TRBV29-1	.	TRBJ2-7	.	TGCAGCGTTGTGTTAGGTAGAAGCTCCTACGAGCAGTACTTC	CSVVLGRSSYEQYF
15	TRBV14	.	TRBJ2-7	.	TGTGCCAGCAGCCAAGCTTCAGGGGGAGGCTACGAGCAGTACTTC	CASSQASGGGYEQYF
15	TRBV28	.	TRBJ2-3	.	TGTGCCAGCAGTCCTTTCCGGGGGAGCGCCTATACGCAGTATTTT	CASSPFRGSAYTQYF
14	TRBV7-3	.	TRBJ2-1	.	TGTGCCAGCAGCTTACCGGGACTCGACAATGAGCAGTTCTTC	CASSLPGLDNEQFF
15	TRBV29-1	TRBD2	TRBJ2-1	few	TGCAGCGTTGAAGATTTATCAGCGGGAGGCGATGAGCAGTTCTTC	CSVEDLSAGGDEQFF
15	TRBV6-5	.	TRBJ1-1	.	TGTGCCAGCAGGGAGGATAGGGGTAGGAACACTGAAGCTTTCTTT	CASREDRGRNTEAFF